This T cell receptor beta chain originates from a study of T cells in Graves' hyperthyroidism and ophthalmopathy. As for the study in general: The blood sample was taken at first diagnosis, before treatment began. Study outcomes and limitations: Onset of ophthalmopathy came a median approximately 6.8 months after the model predicted it.

Researchers amplified the TCR beta CDR3 regions from RNA transcripts. With the HTBI primer set, the TCR CDR3 went through a first round of RT-PCR. Via MiXCR, TCRdb re-called the multiplex PCR reads, giving one row per CDR3 protein. Found here are more than 350,000 distinct CDR3 sequences, more than 13% of them singletons; the top ten hold approximately 32%. The definition of stable Graves' hyperthyroidism was no ophthalmopathy progression within 18 months. Hyperthyroidism patients were newly diagnosed, had disease duration under 2 months, and were aged 18 to 65 years. This clonotype was seen many times. Its antigen is unknown. Sequences were obtained from blood. The sequence came from a woman in her twenties or thirties with Graves' hyperthyroidism.

The CDR3 region has the DNA TGCAGTGCTAGAGATCCACGGGAGATAGGCTACGAGCAGTACTTC. This gives the protein CSARDPREIGYEQYF. This chain joins TRBV20-1 and TRBJ2-7; D is perhaps TRBD2 (6 bases). V was trimmed by 0 bases and J by 3 bases, leaving 15 bases between them. CDR3 length: 15 residues. Germline loops: CDR1 DFQATT, CDR2 SNEGSKA (reference sequence).